This T cell receptor beta chain came from a study of T cell responses to AZD1222 COVID-19 vaccine. Looking at the study overall: It was second doses at about 4 or about 12 weeks that were pooled. Study-wide findings and caveats: At study baseline, merely six AZD1222 recipients were seropositive. The study sampled repertoires only after the peak T cell response. The study found Spike-specific TCR breadth and depth rose after two AZD1222 doses.

The protocol was immunoSEQ multiplex PCR, while the TCRdb copy is restricted to in-frame clones and leaves out a portion. The sample contains 90,000 to 110,000 clones, around 90% of which appear only once. A remark on this clone: Its antigen is as yet unknown. An end of the junction does not agree with germline; a read error may underlie this.

This CDR3 comprises 16 residues. Looked up from germline, CDR1 is SSHAT and CDR2 is FNYEAQ (reference sequence). This clonotype was obtained from an adult in good health. Sequences were derived from peripheral blood, sampled on day 0 of AZD1222 vaccination. V is TRBV7-7 and J is TRBJ2-5; 15 nucleotides agree with TRBD2. CDR3 loop: CASSLGLAGGQETQYF. The CDR3 nucleotides read TGTGCTAGCAGCCTGGGACTAGCGGGAGGACAAGAGACCCAGTACTTC.